The rows below give T cell receptor beta chains drawn from one sample of a study of patients and donors after allogeneic stem cell transplantation. TCRdb ran MiXCR on the RT-PCR reads and lists one entry per CDR3 protein. The profile covers about 200,000 distinct CDR3 sequences, with about 37% appearing a single time and 11% taken by the ten largest. The sequencing input was blood, either unsorted or a sorted T cell fraction (not recorded which). The receptors shown here come from a human donor who was either an allogeneic HSCT recipient or a stem cell or donor lymphocyte infusion donor (not recorded which). It is not recorded whose cells these are; they may come from a transplant donor. The CDR3 runs from the conserved cysteine through the conserved F or W. Fields, in order: J gene, D gene, V gene, clone size, CDR3 DNA, CDR3 protein. A D gene is named only where the DNA matches it firmly. Some rows have no size entry. The others give once, few or many, or a class for an expanded clone.

TRBJ1-4	-	TRBV4-3	-	TGCGCCAGCAGCTTATCTATTTCAACTAATGAAAAACTGTTTTTT	CASSLSISTNEKLFF
TRBJ1-2	-	TRBV15	few	TGTGCCACCAGCCCCCGGTCGGGAGAATACTATGGCTACACCTTC	CATSPRSGEYYGYTF
TRBJ1-4	-	TRBV5-1	few	TGCGCCAGCAGCTTGTCTGGGAACCAGAATGAAAAACTGTTTTTT	CASSLSGNQNEKLFF
TRBJ1-3	-	TRBV28	-	TGTGCCAGCACAAGTAGGGGGGGCCCGGCCGGAAACACCATATATTTT	CASTSRGGPAGNTIYF
TRBJ2-7	-	TRBV20-1	-	TGCAGTCTCCACCGGGGGACAGCCTCCTACGAGCAGTACTTC	CSLHRGTASYEQYF
TRBJ2-2	-	TRBV24-1	once	TGTGCCACCCGTAGAGACGGCGCCGGGGAGCTGTTTTTT	CATRRDGAGELFF
TRBJ1-5	-	TRBV7-8	few	TGTGCCAGCAGCTTAGATTGGGGGTCCGATCAGCCCCAGCATTTT	CASSLDWGSDQPQHF
TRBJ2-7	-	TRBV7-9	-	TGTGCCAGCAGCCTCGACAACTACGAGCAGTACTTC	CASSLDNYEQYF
TRBJ2-5	-	TRBV9	-	TGTGCCAGCAGCTTGACGGGGGCTGGGGAGACCCAGTACTTC	CASSLTGAGETQYF
TRBJ2-5	-	TRBV5-1	-	TGCGCCAGCAGCTTGGATCACACCCGGACCGTGGAGACCCAGTACTTC	CASSLDHTRTVETQYF
TRBJ1-5	-	TRBV29-1	many	TGCAGCGCACGGACAGAGAGCAATCAGCCCCAGCATTTT	CSARTESNQPQHF
TRBJ1-1	-	TRBV6-2/TRBV6-3	-	TGTGCCAGCAGTAGGGGAGCTGAAGCTTTCTTT	CASSRGAEAFF
TRBJ1-3	-	TRBV7-2	few	TGTGCCAGCAGCTTAGTTCTGGGATCCGGAAACACCATATATTTT	CASSLVLGSGNTIYF